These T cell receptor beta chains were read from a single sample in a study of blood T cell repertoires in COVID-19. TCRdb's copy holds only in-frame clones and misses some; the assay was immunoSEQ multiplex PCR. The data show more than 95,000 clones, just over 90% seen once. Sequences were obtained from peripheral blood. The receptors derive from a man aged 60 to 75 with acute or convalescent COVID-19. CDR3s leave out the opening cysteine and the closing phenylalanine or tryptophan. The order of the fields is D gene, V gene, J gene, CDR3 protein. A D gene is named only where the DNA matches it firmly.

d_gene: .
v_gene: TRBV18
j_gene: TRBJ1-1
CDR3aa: ASSPASDFEAF

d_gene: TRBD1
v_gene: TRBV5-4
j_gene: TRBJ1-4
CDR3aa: ASSLGQANTNEKLF

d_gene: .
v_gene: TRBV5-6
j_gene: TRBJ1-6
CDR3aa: ASRPTVDNSPLH

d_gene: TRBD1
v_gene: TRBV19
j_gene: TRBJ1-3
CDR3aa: ASSEQGAPGNTIY

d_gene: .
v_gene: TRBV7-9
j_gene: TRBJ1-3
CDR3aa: ASAGGRLASSGNTIY

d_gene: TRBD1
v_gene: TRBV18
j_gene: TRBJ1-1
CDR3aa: ASSYTGGTEAF

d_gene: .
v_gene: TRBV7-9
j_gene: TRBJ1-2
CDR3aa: ASSALEPADYGYT

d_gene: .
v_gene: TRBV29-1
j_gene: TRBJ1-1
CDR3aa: SVGNGGAGSEAF

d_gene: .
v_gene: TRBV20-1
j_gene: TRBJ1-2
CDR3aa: SATLPGGYT

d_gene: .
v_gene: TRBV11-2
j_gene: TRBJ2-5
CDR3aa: ASSLGLVSETQY